Each of the 22 T cell receptor beta chains below was sequenced from the same sample in a study of a mutant IDH1 vaccine in newly diagnosed glioma. The time point here: week 35, safety follow-up. What each vaccine dose contained was 300 ug of mutant IDH1 20-mer peptide, accompanied by topical imiquimod. Data came from immunoSEQ multiplex PCR; TCRdb stores just in-frame clones and leaves some out. This table has about 68,000 clones, roughly 83% appearing once. No antigen is known for these receptors. The sample in question was PBMCs, obtained from a glioma patient whose treatment included an IDH1 peptide vaccine. These receptors were taken from a man between 18 and 29 years old with glioma.

V and J are TRBV5-1 and TRBJ2-1; 9 bases are a match to TRBD2. Per germline, CDR1 SGHRS and CDR2 YFSETQ. The CDR3 runs 13 residues. Unmatched junction bases numbered 6, after V lost 7 bases and J lost 7 bases. CDR3 DNA: TGCGCCAGCGGGGGCGGGGGGGCAAATGAGCAGTTCTTC. This gives the protein CASGGGGANEQFF.

This sequence joins TRBV4-1 and TRBJ2-7; D remains ambiguous. CDR1 is MGHRA, CDR2 YSYEKL, per germline. Trimming stripped 0 bases from V and 3 bases from J, with 6 bases between. The CDR3 is made up of 13 amino acids. In DNA, the CDR3 is TGCGCCAGCAGCCAAGAGTGGGGCTACGAGCAGTACTTC. Translated: CASSQEWGYEQYF.

The V and J genes are TRBV6-5 and TRBJ1-2, with D maybe TRBD1 (6 bases). Germline loops: CDR1 MNHEY, CDR2 SVGAGI. Trimming pared 4 bases from V and 8 bases from J, leaving 14 bases between. This CDR3 has 13 residues. CDR3 protein: CASSFYRAAGYTF. CDR3 DNA sequence: TGTGCCAGCAGTTTCTACAGGGCGGCGGGCTACACCTTC.

The V gene is TRBV18, the J gene TRBJ2-3; TRBD2 matches at 8 bases. Germline V gene lookup returns CDR1 KGHSH and CDR2 LQKENI. Trimming at V came to 2 bases and at J to 3 bases, leaving 7 bases not matched to a gene. The CDR3 sequence is 16 residues long. The CDR3 region is CASSPLAGGETDTQYF. As DNA, the CDR3 is TGTGCCAGCTCACCATTGGCGGGAGGTGAGACAGATACGCAGTATTTT.

The rearrangement links TRBV5-1 to TRBJ2-2; tentatively, D is TRBD1 (5 bases). In germline, CDR1 is SGHRS, CDR2 YFSETQ. V lost 7 bases and J lost 3, with 13 bases in between. The length of the CDR3 is 14 residues. Written as DNA, the CDR3 is TGCGCCAGCGCACCCGGACAATACACCGGGGAGCTGTTTTTT. Translated: CASAPGQYTGELFF.

This chain uses TRBV5-5 with TRBJ1-1; D unresolved. V was clipped by 4 bases and J by 1 base, with 2 bases between them. The CDR3 extends over 11 amino acids. CDR1 and CDR2 (germline): SGHKS, YYEKEE (reference sequence). DNA of the CDR3: TGTGCCAGCAGCGAGAACACTGAAGCTTTCTTT. Translation gives CASSENTEAFF.

The rearrangement joins TRBV25-1 to TRBJ2-3; 9 bases agree with TRBD2. Trimming took 3 bases from V and 0 from J; bases not matched to a gene: 10. In germline, CDR1 is MGHDK, CDR2 SYGVNS. The CDR3 spans 18 residues. The CDR3 spells CASSEKRGALTSTDTQYF. CDR3 bases: TGTGCCAGCAGTGAGAAGCGGGGGGCCCTCACTAGCACAGATACGCAGTATTTT.

The V gene is TRBV11-2, the J gene TRBJ1-1; D not resolved. The V end was cut by 6 bases, the J end by 1 base, with 9 bases between. The CDR3 runs to 13 residues. CDR1 is SGHAT, CDR2 FQNNGV, per germline. Here the CDR3 DNA reads TGTGCCAGCAGTCCTCGGGGGAACACTGAAGCTTTCTTT. Residues: CASSPRGNTEAFF.

The CDR3 loop is CASSAHRSSYEQYF. The CDR3 nucleotides are TGTGCCAGCAGCGCCCACAGGTCGTCCTACGAGCAGTACTTC. The chain couples TRBV9 to TRBJ2-7; tentatively, D is TRBD1 (5 bases). V lost 3 bases, J lost 1 base, and 11 bases lay in between. The germline gives CDR1 SGDLS, CDR2 YYNGEE. This CDR3 region has 14 residues.

This clone was observed a single time. V usage is TRBV7-8 and J usage is TRBJ1-3; 7 nucleotides line up with TRBD1. J gave up 6 bases and V 4 bases, and 6 bases lay outside the gene matches. Germline loops: CDR1 SGHVS, CDR2 FQNEAQ. This CDR3 comprises 14 residues. The CDR3 here is CASSWNRGSNTIYF. CDR3 coding DNA: TGTGCCAGCAGCTGGAACAGGGGTTCAAACACCATATATTTT.

The table lists this clone with a few counts. The J gene is TRBJ1-4, the V gene TRBV2; a possible D gene is TRBD1 (6 bases). Germline V gives CDR1 SNHLY, CDR2 FYNNEI. The CDR3 contains 16 residues. Trimming removed 5 bases at V and 6 bases at J, with 19 bases between. The CDR3 coding sequence is TGTGCCAGCAGTTCGGGGGGCGAGGGGTCATATGAAAAACTGTTTTTT. This gives the protein CASSSGGEGSYEKLFF.

V is TRBV6-6 and J is TRBJ2-4; weak D call: TRBD1 (6 bases). Germline CDR1 reads MNHNY; CDR2 reads SVGAGI (reference sequence). This CDR3 is 13 amino acids long. Trimming stripped 5 bases from V and 16 bases from J, with 21 bases between. The CDR3 is CASSHTDSPSGYF. The CDR3 nucleotides read TGTGCCAGCAGTCACACGGACAGCCCTTCCGGATACTTC.

J is TRBJ1-5 and V is TRBV27, with D unresolved. The CDR3 length is 14 residues. CDR1 is MNHEY, CDR2 SMNVEV, per germline (reference sequence). The V and J ends lost 5 bases and 5 bases respectively, with 13 bases between them. The CDR3 DNA reads TGTGCCAGCAGTCTCACGGACGGCGATCAGCCCCAGCATTTT. Translated, it gives CASSLTDGDQPQHF.

The rearrangement links TRBV15 to TRBJ1-2; TRBD1 matches 9 bases. There are 20 residues in the CDR3. Germline V gene data show CDR1 as LNHNV and CDR2 as YYDKDF (reference sequence). The trim removed 1 base at V and 2 bases at J, leaving 17 bases unmatched. CDR3 amino acids: CATSRGRGLGQGSLNYGYTF. The CDR3 DNA is TGTGCCACCAGCAGAGGGAGGGGTTTGGGACAGGGATCCCTAAACTATGGCTACACCTTC.

CDR3 nucleotide sequence: TGTGCCAGCAGCCAATCAAGGGATTCCTACGAGCAGTACTTC. Translation: CASSQSRDSYEQYF. The chain uses TRBV16 and TRBJ2-7; D unclear. Germline CDR1 is KGHSY and CDR2 is FQNENV. The CDR3 loop spans 14 amino acids. The ends were cut back, 0 bases at V and 1 base at J, with 7 bases in the middle.

The V and J genes are TRBV11-2 and TRBJ1-3; the D is unclear. CDR3 length: 12 residues. Germline CDR1 and CDR2: SGHAT and FQNNGV. V lost 5 bases, J lost 4 bases, and 6 bases lay in between. CDR3 in amino acids: CASSLTGNTIYF. The DNA of the CDR3 is TGTGCCAGCAGCCTAACAGGAAACACCATATATTTT. Together with reference TRBV11-2 and TRBJ1-3, the CDR3 gives the full variable domain: EAGVAQSPRYKIIEKRQSVAFWCNPISGHATLYWYQQILGQGPKLLIQFQNNGVVDDSQLPKDRFSAERLKGVDSTLKIQPAKLEDSAVYLCASSLTGNTIYFGEGSWLTVV.

The chain recombines TRBV9 with TRBJ2-7, with TRBD1 as a possible D gene (5 bases). The V gene lost 0 bases and the J gene lost 3 bases, with 10 bases spanning the gap. This CDR3 spans 14 amino acids. Looked up from germline, CDR1 is SGDLS and CDR2 is YYNGEE. CDR3 coding DNA: TGTGCCAGCAGCGTAGGGCCCCAGGGCTACGAGCAGTACTTC. Translation: CASSVGPQGYEQYF. Variable domain in full (rest from reference TRBV9 and TRBJ2-7): DSGVTQTPKHLITATGQRVTLRCSPRSGDLSVYWYQQSLDQGLQFLIQYYNGEERAKGNILERFSAQQFPDLHSELNLSSLELGDSALYFCASSVGPQGYEQYFGPGTRLTVT.

Relative to its sample, this clone is medium-sized (0.01 to 0.1%). The same CDR3 arises from other DNA sequences in this sample as well. The V and J genes are TRBV19 and TRBJ1-5, with D hard to call. V shed 3 bases and J shed 0 bases, with 9 bases lying between them. The germline V gene has CDR1 LNHDA and CDR2 SQIVND (reference sequence). This CDR3 is built from 15 residues. In DNA form, the CDR3 reads TGTGCCAGTAGTATGACGGAATATAGCAATCAGCCCCAGCATTTT. Translating gives CASSMTEYSNQPQHF.

The J gene is TRBJ1-1, the V gene TRBV28; TRBD1 is a possible D gene (5 bases). The germline V and J ends were trimmed by 6 bases and 0 bases, with 11 bases remaining between them. The CDR3 runs to 14 residues. Germline V gene data show CDR1 as MDHEN and CDR2 as SYDVKM. The CDR3 DNA is TGTGCCAGCAGCTCCAGGGCCCTGAACACTGAAGCTTTCTTT. Amino acid sequence: CASSSRALNTEAFF.

CDR3 protein: CASSYGGGRVTYF. CDR3 sequence (DNA): TGTGCCAGCAGTTATGGTGGTGGGAGGGTGACGTACTTC. The genes are TRBV6-6 and TRBJ2-7; 7 bases are shared with TRBD2. The junction had 11 bases not matched to a gene; V was cut back by 3 bases and J by 12 bases. The CDR3 totals 13 residues. Germline V gives CDR1 MNHNY, CDR2 SVGAGI (reference sequence).

The rearrangement uses TRBV6-5 and TRBJ2-2; D tentatively fits TRBD1 or TRBD2 (5 bases each). This CDR3 is built from 11 residues. In germline, CDR1 is MNHEY, CDR2 SVGAGI. The V gene lost 6 bases and the J gene lost 15 bases, with 14 bases spanning the gap. The CDR3 sequence is CASSASGTVFF. Here the CDR3 DNA reads TGTGCCAGCAGCGCCTCCGGGACGGTGTTTTTT.

The chain links TRBV27 to TRBJ2-1; D might be TRBD2 (6 bases). Trimming removed 3 bases from V and 10 bases from J, with 19 bases in between. CDR3 length: 15 residues. The V gene's germline CDR1 is MNHEY and CDR2 SMNVEV (reference sequence). CDR3 in DNA: TGTGCCAGCAGTTTCCGGAGGTTCGGGGGATGGGAGCAGTTCTTC. Translating it yields CASSFRRFGGWEQFF.